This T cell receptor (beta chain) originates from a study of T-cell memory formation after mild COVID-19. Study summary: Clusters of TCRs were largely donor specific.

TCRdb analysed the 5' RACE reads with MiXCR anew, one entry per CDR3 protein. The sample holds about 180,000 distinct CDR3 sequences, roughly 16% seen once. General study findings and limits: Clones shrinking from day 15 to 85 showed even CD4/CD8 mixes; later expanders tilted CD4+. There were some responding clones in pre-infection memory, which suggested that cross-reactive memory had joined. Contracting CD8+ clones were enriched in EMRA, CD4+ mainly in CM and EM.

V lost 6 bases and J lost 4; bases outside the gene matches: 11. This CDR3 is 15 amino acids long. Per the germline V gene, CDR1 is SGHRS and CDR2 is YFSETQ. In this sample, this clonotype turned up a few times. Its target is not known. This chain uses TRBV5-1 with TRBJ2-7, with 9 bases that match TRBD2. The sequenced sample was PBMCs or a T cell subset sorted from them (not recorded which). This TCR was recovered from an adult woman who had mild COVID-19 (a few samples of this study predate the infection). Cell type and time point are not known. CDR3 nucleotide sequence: TGCGCCAGCACGTTGGCGGGAGGGCCCCCTTACGAGCAGTACTTC. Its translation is CASTLAGGPPYEQYF.